The following is a TCR beta chain sequence with its context. No antigen is known for it. No base quality information exists; no much larger clone differs at one position. A second Seattle source provided samples from volunteer blood donors who had recovered from COVID-19. The collaborating institutions used their own protocols to collect whole blood in K2EDTA tubes. For TCRbeta analysis, collaborators shipped samples in one of three forms: frozen whole blood, isolated PBMCs, or DNA extracted from either of those sample types. This specimen comes from a study of blood T cell repertoires in COVID-19 (TCRdb year 2020). As for the study more broadly: Collaborator samples came from the United States, Italy and Spain and covered acute and convalescent phases of COVID-19. The prospective study material was composed of cDNA or gDNA derived from T cells, B-cell-depleted T cells, or PBMCs. Deeply sampled blood TCRbeta repertoires from subjects exposed to, actively infected with, or recovered from COVID-19 were included in the dataset. The repertoires were made available in a free public database intended to serve as a resource for research on the immune response to SARS-CoV-2. The samples were drawn from two sources: the first 160 participants of the ongoing ImmuneRACE study, and 1,200 or so subjects contributed by 6 global collaborators. The sample metadata nearly always contained a de-identified subject ID, COVID-19 status, age in years and sex. Where HLA class I and class II types were available, the types were taken from metadata supplied by the sample provider, not from assay-based typing. Broader findings and caveats from the paper: Clinical and demographic metadata were provided uncurated, with the amount varying by source and participant.

The immunoSEQ Assay, a bias-controlled multiplex PCR, was used to amplify TCRbeta CDR3 regions from genomic DNA. The authors' analysis ran thus. The number of nucleated cells in each sample was estimated from the amplification of reference gene primers within the assay. Sequence reads were collapsed and filtered to measure the absolute abundance of every unique TCRbeta CDR3 rearrangement. For each sample, productive Simpson clonality was calculated as the square root of Simpson's diversity index across productive rearrangements. Entries here come from immuneACCESS through TCRdb and include only in-frame sequences with V and J called. Some clones fail to appear in such tables; in the studies checked, an unresolved V gene covers under half of the shortfall, and the cause of the remainder is unknown. D and trimming were read from the DNA, whereas the V and J calls and clone size are those reported in that table. The table for this sample lists some 240,000 clones; approximately 90% of them were counted only once. The ten largest clones capture around 6.9% of the sample.

CDR1 and CDR2, per the germline V gene, are SGHDT and YYEEEE. V gives up 2 bases and J gives up 7 bases, and the segment between their germline ends measures 15 bases. The CDR3 has 14 amino acids, counting the end cysteine and phenylalanine. The kept DNA is CDR3 alone, 42 bases in frame from the first base. This receptor was identified in a man between 60 and 75 years old who had recovered from COVID-19. What was sequenced was peripheral blood. The chain employs TRBV5-6 and TRBJ1-2; the D segment cannot be called with confidence. The CDR3 is CASSFDRAAGGYTF. The sequence in DNA is TGTGCCAGCAGCTTTGATCGGGCAGCGGGTGGCTACACCTTC.